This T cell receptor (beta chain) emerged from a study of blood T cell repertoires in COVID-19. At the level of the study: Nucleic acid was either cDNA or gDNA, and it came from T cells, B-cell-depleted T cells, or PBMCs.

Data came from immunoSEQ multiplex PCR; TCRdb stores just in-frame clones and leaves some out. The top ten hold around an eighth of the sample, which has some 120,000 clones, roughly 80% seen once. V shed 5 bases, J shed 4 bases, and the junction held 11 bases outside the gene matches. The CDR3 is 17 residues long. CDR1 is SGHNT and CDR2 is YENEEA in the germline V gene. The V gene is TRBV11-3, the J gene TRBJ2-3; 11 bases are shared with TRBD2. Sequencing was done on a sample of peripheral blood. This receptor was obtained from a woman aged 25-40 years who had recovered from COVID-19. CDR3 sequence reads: CASSGTSGEGGPDTQYF. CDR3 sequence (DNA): TGTGCCAGCAGCGGGACTAGCGGAGAGGGGGGCCCAGATACGCAGTATTTT. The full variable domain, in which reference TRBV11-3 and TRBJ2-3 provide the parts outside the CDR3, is EAGVVQSPRYKIIEKKQPVAFWCNPISGHNTLYWYLQNLGQGPELLIRYENEEAVDDSQLPKDRFSAERLKGVDSTLKIQPAELGDSAVYLCASSGTSGEGGPDTQYFGPGTRLTVL.